The next 5 T cell receptor beta chains were all read from a single sample in a study of shared clonotypes between healthy human individuals (dated by TCRdb to 2019 to 2021). For the CD8 naive samples, CD45RO-negative cells were positively selected for CCR7, yielding a CD45RA+CCR7+ population from which TemRA cells were excluded. Libraries came from the immunoSEQ multiplex PCR assay. As stored in TCRdb, this immuneACCESS dataset retains in-frame rearrangements with V and J assigned. A fraction of the clones does not appear; measured against another copy, unresolved V genes explain less than half of the discrepancy, and the remainder lacks a known reason. The sample records some 2,000,000 clones, around 96% of which are singletons. Roughly 1% of the sample lies in the top ten. Sequencing used naive CD8+ T cells sorted from blood. The cell subset or site label for this specimen denotes: CD45RA+CCR7+. The receptors shown here come from a man between 18 and 29 years old in good health.

This chain uses TRBV9 with TRBJ2-7; the match to TRBD2 covers 7 bases. Looked up from germline, CDR1 is SGDLS and CDR2 is YYNGEE. This CDR3 contains 14 residues. J gave up 5 bases and V 2 bases, and 7 bases lay outside the gene matches. The CDR3 is CASSVSRLADEQYF. CDR3 coding DNA: TGTGCCAGCAGCGTCTCAAGACTAGCAGACGAGCAGTACTTC.

The genes are TRBV7-9 and TRBJ1-2; unclear D gene. Trimming pared 6 bases from V and 3 bases from J, leaving 11 bases between. This CDR3 region has 13 residues. In germline, CDR1 is SEHNR, CDR2 FQNEAQ (reference sequence). CDR3 nucleotide sequence: TGTGCCAGCAGGGGGATGGGAGACTATGGCTACACCTTC. This codes for CASRGMGDYGYTF.

This clone has more than one count but fewer than ten. The chain employs TRBV25-1 and TRBJ2-6, with TRBD2 matching 7 bases. The V and J ends lost 2 bases and 0 bases, in that order; junction bases with no gene match: 4. Germline assignment: CDR1 MGHDK and CDR2 SYGVNS. The CDR3 is made up of 17 amino acids. The CDR3 coding sequence is TGTGCCAGCAGTGAAAGCGGGGCAGACTCTGGGGCCAACGTCCTGACTTTC. Amino acids: CASSESGADSGANVLTF.

As to this clone: Other DNA sequences within the sample encode an identical CDR3. The chain employs TRBV5-6 and TRBJ2-1; D ambiguous. The V and J ends lost 2 bases and 0 bases respectively, with 6 bases between them. The CDR3 covers 14 residues. In germline, CDR1 is SGHDT, CDR2 YYEEEE. CDR3 DNA sequence: TGTGCCAGCAGCTTTCGGAGCTCCTACAATGAGCAGTTCTTC. Translated: CASSFRSSYNEQFF.

The rearrangement links TRBV18 to TRBJ2-3, with 11 nucleotides matching TRBD2. Germline-derived CDR1 and CDR2 are KGHSH and LQKENI. With 1 base clipped from V and 4 bases from J, the junction kept 4 bases outside the gene matches. The CDR3 length is 16 residues. For the CDR3, the DNA is TGTGCCAGCTCACCACTAGCGGGAGGGCCCGCAGATACGCAGTATTTT. Its protein product is CASSPLAGGPADTQYF.